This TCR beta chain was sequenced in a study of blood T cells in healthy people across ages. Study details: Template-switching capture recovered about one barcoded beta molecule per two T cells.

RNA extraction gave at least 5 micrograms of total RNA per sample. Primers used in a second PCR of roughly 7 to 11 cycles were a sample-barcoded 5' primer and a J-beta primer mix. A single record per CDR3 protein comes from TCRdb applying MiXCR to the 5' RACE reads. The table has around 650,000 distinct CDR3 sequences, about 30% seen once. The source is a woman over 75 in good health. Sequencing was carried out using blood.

In DNA, the CDR3 is TGTGCCAGCAGTGGGGGGAGCCTAATGAACACTGAAGCTTTCTTT. It codes for CASSGGSLMNTEAFF. The V gene is TRBV6-2 or TRBV6-3, the J gene TRBJ1-1; a weak D match, TRBD1 (5 bases). V dropped 5 bases and J dropped 0 bases, with 13 bases sitting between them. Per the germline V gene, CDR1 is MNHEY and CDR2 is SVGEGT. This CDR3 spans 15 amino acids.